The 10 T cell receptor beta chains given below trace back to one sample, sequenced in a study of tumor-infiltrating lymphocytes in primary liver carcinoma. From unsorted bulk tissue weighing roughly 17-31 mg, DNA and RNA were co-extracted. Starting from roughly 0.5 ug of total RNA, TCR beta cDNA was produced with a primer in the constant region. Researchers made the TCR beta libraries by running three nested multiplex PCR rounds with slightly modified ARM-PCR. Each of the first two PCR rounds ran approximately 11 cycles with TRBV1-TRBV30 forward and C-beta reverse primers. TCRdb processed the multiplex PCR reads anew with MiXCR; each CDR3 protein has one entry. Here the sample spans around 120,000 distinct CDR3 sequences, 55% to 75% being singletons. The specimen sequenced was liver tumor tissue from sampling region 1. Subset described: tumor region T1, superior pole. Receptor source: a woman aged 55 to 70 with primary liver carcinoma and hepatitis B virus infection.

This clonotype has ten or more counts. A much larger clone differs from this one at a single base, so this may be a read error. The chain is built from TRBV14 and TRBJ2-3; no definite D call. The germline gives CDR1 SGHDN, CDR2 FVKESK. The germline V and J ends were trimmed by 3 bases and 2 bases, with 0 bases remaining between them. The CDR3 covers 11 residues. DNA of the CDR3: TGTGCCAGCAGCCACACAGATACGCAGTATTTT. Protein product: CASSHTDTQYF.

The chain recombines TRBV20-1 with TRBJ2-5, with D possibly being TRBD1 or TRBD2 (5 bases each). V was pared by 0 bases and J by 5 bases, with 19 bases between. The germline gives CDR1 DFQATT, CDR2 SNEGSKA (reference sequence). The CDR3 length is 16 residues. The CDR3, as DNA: TGCAGTGCTAGAGATCCCCGGGGCCAAATCGGGGAGACCCAGTACTTC. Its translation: CSARDPRGQIGETQYF.

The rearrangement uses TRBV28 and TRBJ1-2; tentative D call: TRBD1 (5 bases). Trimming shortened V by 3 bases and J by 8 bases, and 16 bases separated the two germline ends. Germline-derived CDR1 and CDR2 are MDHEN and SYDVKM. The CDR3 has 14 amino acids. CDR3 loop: CASSLGGDGRGYTF. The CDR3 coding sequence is TGTGCCAGCAGTTTGGGGGGGGATGGCCGGGGCTACACCTTC.

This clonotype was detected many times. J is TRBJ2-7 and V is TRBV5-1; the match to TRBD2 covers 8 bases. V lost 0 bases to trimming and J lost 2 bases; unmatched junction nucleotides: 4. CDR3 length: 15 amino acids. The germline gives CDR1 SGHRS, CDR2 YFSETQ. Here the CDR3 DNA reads TGCGCCAGCAGCTTGGGGCGGGGGGCCCCCTACGAGCAGTACTTC. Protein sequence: CASSLGRGAPYEQYF.

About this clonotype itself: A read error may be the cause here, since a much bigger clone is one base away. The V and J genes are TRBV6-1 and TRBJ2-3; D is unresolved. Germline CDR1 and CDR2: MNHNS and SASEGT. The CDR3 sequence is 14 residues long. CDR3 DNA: TGTGCCCGCAGTGAAGCTTGGGTTGCAGATACGCAGTATTTT. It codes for CARSEAWVADTQYF.

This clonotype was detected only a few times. In DNA, the CDR3 is TGCAGCGCAATTGTGTCCAATCTGGGACAGGGGAACACTGAAGCTTTCTTT. It translates to CSAIVSNLGQGNTEAFF. This chain links TRBV29-1 with TRBJ1-1; 9 nucleotides match TRBD1. Trimming removed 7 bases from V and 1 base from J; junction bases left unmatched: 16. Germline CDR1 reads SQVTM; CDR2 reads ANQGSEA. The CDR3 is 17 amino acids.

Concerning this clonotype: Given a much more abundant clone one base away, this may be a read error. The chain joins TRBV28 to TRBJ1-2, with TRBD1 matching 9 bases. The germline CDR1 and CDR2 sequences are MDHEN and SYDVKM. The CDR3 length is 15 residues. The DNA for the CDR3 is TGTACCAGCAGCTTATCACCGGGACAGGGTTTTGGCTACACCTTC. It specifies CTSSLSPGQGFGYTF.

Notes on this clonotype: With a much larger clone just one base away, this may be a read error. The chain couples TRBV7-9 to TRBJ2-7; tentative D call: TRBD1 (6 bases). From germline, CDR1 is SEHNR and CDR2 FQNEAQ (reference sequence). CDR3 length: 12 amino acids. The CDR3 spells CANSRTEYEQYF. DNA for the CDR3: TGTGCCAACAGCAGGACAGAGTACGAGCAGTACTTC.

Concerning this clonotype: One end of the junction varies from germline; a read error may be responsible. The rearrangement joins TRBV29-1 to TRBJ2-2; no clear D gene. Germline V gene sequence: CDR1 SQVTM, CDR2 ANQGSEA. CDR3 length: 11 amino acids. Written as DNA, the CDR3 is TGCAGCACCCTATACACCTGGGAGCTGTTTTTT. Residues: CSTLYTWELFF.

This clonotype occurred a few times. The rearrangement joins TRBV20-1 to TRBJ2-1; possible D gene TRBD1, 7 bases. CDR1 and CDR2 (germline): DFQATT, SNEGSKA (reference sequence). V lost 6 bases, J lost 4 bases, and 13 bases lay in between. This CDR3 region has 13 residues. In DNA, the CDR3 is TGCAGTGCCAGGAGGGACAGTTACAATGAGCAGTTCTTC. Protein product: CSARRDSYNEQFF.